Reported below is one T cell receptor beta chain. Antigen: not known. TCRdb reprocessed the 5' RACE reads and reports one entry per CDR3 protein, with no DNA. The sample table sets out around 550,000 distinct CDR3 sequences. CDR1 is ENHRY and CDR2 is SYGVKD in the germline V gene. The CDR3 contains 13 residues. This entry belongs to a study of T cells expressing NK-cell markers. Study context: Source material for TCR beta repertoires consisted of sorted CD3+CD56+NKG2C+, CD3+CD56+NKG2C- and CD3+CD56-NKG2C+ T cells.

Points from the study as a whole: Questions lingered over whether expanded NKG2C+ T cell clones were HCMV-specific.

This chain joins TRBV10-3 and TRBJ1-2. Sample: blood T cells: a sorted CD56 or NKG2C T cell subset, CD4+ or CD8+ T cells, or bulk PBMC T cells (not recorded which). This receptor was taken from a man in his late teens or twenties in good health. CDR3 in amino acids: CAISDGLDYGYTF.